This T cell receptor beta chain was sequenced for a study of cytomegalovirus exposure and HLA in healthy donors. Trimming removed 3 bases from V and 8 bases from J; junction bases left unmatched: 3. Per the germline V gene, CDR1 is SGHTA and CDR2 is FQGNSA. This CDR3 spans 14 amino acids. The PCR employed 60 Vbeta primers together with 13 Jbeta primers. Produced via immunoSEQ multiplex PCR; TCRdb's table is partial and in-frame only. The sample lists 150,000 to 200,000 clones; around 86% were seen once. This receptor was identified in a man aged 45 to 65 in good health and CMV-seronegative. The sample comprised PBMCs. This chain connects TRBV7-2 to TRBJ1-4; 10 nucleotides line up with TRBD1. The chain's CDR3 is CASSFGQGGEKLFF. CDR3 sequence (DNA): TGTGCCAGCAGCTTCGGACAGGGGGGGGAAAAACTGTTTTTT.